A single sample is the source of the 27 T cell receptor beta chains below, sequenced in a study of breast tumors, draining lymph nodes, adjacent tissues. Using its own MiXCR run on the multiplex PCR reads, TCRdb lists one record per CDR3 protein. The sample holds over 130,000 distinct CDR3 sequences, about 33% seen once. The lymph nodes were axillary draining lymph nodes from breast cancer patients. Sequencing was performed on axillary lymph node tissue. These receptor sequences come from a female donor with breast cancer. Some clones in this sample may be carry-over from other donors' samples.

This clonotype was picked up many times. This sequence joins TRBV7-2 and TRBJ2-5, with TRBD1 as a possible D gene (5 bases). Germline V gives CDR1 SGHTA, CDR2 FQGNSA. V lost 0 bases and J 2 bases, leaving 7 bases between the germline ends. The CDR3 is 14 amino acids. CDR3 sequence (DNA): TGTGCCAGCAGCTTAGCGGGGCGGCAAGAGACCCAGTACTTC. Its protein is CASSLAGRQETQYF.

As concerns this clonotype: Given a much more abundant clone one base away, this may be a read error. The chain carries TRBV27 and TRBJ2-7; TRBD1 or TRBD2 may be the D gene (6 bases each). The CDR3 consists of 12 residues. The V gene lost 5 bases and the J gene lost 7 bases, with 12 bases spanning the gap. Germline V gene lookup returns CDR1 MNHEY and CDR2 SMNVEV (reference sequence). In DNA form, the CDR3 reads TGTGCCAGCAGTATTACAGGGAGGGAGCAGTACGTC. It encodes CASSITGREQYV.

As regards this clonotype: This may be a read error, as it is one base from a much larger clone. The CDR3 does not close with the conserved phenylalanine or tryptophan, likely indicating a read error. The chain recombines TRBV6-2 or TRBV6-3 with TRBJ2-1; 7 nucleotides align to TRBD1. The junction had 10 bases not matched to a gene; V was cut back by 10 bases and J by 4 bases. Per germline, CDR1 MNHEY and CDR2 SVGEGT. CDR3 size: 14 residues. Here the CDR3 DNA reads TGTGCCAAAGTGGGGGCAGGGGGATACAATGAGCAGTTCCTC. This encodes CAKVGAGGYNEQFL.

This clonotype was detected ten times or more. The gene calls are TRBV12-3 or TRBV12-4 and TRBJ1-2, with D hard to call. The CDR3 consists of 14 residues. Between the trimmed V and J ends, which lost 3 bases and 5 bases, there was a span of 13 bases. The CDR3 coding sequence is TGTGCCAGCAGTTTTTTAATCGGCCAATATGGCTACACCTTC. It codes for CASSFLIGQYGYTF.

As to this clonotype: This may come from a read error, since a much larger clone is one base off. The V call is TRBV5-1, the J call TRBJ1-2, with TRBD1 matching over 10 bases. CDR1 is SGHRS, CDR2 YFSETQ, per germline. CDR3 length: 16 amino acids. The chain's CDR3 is CASGLDLRQGADGYTF. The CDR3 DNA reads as TGCGCCAGCGGCTTGGACCTCAGACAGGGGGCGGATGGCTACACCTTC.

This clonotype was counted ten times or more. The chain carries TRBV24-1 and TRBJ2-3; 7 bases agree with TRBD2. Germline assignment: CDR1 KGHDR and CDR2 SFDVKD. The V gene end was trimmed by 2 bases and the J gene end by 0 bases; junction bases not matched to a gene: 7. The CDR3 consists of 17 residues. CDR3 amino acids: CATSDWGGTVSTDTQYF. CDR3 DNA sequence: TGTGCCACCAGTGATTGGGGGGGGACTGTAAGCACAGATACGCAGTATTTT.

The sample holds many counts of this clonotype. CDR3 sequence reads: CASTTGNYGYTF. The CDR3 coding sequence is TGTGCCAGCACTACAGGCAACTATGGCTACACCTTC. The rearrangement uses TRBV6-2 or TRBV6-3 and TRBJ1-2; possible D gene TRBD1, 5 bases. The CDR3 consists of 12 residues. Trimming stripped 7 bases from V and 2 bases from J, with 8 bases between. Germline CDR1 and CDR2: MNHEY and SVGEGT.

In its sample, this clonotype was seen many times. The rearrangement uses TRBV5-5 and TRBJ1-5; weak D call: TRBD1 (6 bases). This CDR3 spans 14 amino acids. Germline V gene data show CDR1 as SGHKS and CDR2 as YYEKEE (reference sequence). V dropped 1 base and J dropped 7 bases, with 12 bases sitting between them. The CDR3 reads CASSLQQGGQPQHF. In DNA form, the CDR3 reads TGTGCCAGCAGCTTGCAACAGGGTGGACAGCCCCAGCATTTT. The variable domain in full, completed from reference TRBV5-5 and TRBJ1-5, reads DAGVTQSPTHLIKTRGQQVTLRCSPISGHKSVSWYQQVLGQGPQFIFQYYEKEERGRGNFPDRFSARQFPNYSSELNVNALLLGDSALYLCASSLQQGGQPQHFGDGTRLSIL.

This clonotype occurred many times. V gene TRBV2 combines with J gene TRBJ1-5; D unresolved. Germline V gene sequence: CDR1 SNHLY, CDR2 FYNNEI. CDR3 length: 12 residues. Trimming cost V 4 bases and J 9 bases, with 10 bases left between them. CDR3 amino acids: CASSVGLGPQHF. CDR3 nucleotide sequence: TGTGCCAGCAGTGTAGGATTGGGGCCCCAGCATTTT.

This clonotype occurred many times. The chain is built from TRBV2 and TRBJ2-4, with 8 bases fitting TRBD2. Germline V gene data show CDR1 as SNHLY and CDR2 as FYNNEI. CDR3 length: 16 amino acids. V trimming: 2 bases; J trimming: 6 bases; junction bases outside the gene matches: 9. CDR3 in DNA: TGTGCCAGCAGTGAATGGGATAGCGGGACGTTAAACATTCAGTACTTC. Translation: CASSEWDSGTLNIQYF.

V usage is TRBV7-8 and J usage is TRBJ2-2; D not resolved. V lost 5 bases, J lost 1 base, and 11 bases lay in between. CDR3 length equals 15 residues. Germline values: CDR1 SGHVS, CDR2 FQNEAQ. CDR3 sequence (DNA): TGTGCCAGCAGCCCCCTGACTCGGAACACCGGGGAGCTGTTTTTT. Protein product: CASSPLTRNTGELFF.

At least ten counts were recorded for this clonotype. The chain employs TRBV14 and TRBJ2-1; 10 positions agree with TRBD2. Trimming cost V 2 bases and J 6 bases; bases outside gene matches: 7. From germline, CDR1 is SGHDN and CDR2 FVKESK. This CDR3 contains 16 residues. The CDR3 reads CASSQTGTSVGNEQFF. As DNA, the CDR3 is TGTGCCAGCAGCCAAACCGGGACTAGCGTCGGCAATGAGCAGTTCTTC.

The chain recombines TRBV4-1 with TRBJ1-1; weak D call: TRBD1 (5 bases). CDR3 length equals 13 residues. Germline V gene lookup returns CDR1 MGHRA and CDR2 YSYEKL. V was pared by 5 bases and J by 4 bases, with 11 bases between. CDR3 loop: CASSFQGATEAFF. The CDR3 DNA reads TGCGCCAGCAGCTTTCAGGGTGCCACTGAAGCTTTCTTT.

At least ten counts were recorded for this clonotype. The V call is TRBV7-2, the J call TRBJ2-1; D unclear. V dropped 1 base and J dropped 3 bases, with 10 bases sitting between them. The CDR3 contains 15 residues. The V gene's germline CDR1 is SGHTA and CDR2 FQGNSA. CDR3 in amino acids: CASSLGPGGYNEQFF. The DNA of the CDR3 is TGTGCCAGCAGCTTAGGCCCGGGTGGCTACAATGAGCAGTTCTTC.

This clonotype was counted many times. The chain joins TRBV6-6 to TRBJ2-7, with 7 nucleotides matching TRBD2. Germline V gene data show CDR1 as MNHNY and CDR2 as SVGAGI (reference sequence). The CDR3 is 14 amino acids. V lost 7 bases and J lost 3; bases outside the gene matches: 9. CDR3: CASTLGGGNYEQYF. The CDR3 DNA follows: TGTGCCAGCACCCTTGGGGGAGGGAACTACGAGCAGTACTTC.

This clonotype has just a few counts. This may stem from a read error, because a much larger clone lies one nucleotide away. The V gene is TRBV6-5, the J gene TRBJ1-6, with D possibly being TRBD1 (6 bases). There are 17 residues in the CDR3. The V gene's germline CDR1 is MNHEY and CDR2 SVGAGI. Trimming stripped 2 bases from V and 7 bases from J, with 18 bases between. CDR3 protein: CASSYPARGGTNSPLHF. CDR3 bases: TGTGCCAGCAGTTACCCCGCGCGGGGGGGGACAAATTCACCCCTCCACTTT.

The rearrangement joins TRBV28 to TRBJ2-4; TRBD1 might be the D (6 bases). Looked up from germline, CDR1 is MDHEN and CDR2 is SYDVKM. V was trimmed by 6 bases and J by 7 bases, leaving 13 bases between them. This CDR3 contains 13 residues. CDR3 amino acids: CASSSGQFNIQYF. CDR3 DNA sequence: TGTGCCAGCAGCTCAGGACAGTTTAACATTCAGTACTTC.

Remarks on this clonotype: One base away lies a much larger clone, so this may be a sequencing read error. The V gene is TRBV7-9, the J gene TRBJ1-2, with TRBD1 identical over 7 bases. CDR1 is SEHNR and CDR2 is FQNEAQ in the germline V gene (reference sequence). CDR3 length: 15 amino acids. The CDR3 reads CASSPGSTGDGGYPF. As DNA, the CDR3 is TGTGCCAGCAGCCCCGGAAGCACAGGGGACGGGGGCTACCCCTTC.

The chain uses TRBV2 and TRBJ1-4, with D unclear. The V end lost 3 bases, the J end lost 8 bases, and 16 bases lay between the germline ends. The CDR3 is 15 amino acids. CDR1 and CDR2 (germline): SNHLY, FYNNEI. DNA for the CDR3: TGTGCCAGCAGTGATGTAGCGGCGGGTAACGAAAAACTGTTTTTT. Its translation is CASSDVAAGNEKLFF.

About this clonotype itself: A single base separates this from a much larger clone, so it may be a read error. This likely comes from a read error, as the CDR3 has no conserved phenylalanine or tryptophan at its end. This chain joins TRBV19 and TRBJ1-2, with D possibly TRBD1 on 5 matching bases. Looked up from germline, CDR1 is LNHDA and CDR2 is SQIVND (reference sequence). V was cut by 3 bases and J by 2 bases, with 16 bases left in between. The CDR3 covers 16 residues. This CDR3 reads CASSIPIGGRNYGYTS. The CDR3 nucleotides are TGTGCCAGTAGTATTCCGATTGGGGGACGGAACTATGGCTACACCTCC.

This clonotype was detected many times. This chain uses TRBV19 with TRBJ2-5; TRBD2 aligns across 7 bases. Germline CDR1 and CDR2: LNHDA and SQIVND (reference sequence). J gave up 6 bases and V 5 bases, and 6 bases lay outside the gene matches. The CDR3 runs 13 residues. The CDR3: CASSPRGDQTQYF. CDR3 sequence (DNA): TGTGCCAGTAGTCCCCGGGGGGACCAGACCCAGTACTTC. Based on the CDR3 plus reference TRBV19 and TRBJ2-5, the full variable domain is DGGITQSPKYLFRKEGQNVTLSCEQNLNHDAMYWYRQDPGQGLRLIYYSQIVNDFQKGDIAEGYSVSREKKESFPLTVTSAQKNPTAFYLCASSPRGDQTQYFGPGTRLLVL.

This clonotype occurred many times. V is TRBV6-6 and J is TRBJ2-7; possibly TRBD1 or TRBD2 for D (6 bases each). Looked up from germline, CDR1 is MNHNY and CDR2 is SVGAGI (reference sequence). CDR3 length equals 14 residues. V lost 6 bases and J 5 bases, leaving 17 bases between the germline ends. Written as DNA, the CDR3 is TGTGCCAGCAGAGACGGACGGGGGCGACACGAGCAGTACTTC. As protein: CASRDGRGRHEQYF.

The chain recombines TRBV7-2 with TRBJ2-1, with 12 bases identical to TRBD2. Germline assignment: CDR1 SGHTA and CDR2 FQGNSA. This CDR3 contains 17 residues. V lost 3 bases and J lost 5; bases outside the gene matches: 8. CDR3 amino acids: CASSFLAGGGRDNEQFF. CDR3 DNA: TGTGCCAGCAGCTTCCTAGCGGGAGGGGGGAGGGACAATGAGCAGTTCTTC.

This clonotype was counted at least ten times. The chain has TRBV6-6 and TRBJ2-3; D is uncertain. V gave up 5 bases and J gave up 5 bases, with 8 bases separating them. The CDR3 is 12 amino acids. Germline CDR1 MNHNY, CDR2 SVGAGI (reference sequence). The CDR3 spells CASSPSEDTQYF. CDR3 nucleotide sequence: TGTGCCAGCAGTCCCTCCGAAGATACGCAGTATTTT.

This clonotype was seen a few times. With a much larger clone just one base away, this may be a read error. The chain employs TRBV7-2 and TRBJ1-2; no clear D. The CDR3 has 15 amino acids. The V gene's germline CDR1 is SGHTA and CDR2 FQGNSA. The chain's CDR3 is CASSLFRAANYGYPF. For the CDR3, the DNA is TGTGCCAGCAGCTTATTCCGGGCGGCTAACTATGGCTACCCCTTC. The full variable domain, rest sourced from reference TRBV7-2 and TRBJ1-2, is GAGVSQSPSNKVTEKGKDVELRCDPISGHTALYWYRQSLGQGLEFLIYFQGNSAPDKSGLPSDRFSAERTGGSVSTLTIQRTQQEDSAVYLCASSLFRAANYGYPFGSGTRLTVV.

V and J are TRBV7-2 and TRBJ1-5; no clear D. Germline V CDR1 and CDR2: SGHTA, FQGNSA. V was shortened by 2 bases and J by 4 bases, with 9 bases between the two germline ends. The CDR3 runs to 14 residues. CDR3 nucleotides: TGTGCCAGCAGCTTACGAGCAGTTAATCAGCCCCAGCATTTT. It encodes CASSLRAVNQPQHF.

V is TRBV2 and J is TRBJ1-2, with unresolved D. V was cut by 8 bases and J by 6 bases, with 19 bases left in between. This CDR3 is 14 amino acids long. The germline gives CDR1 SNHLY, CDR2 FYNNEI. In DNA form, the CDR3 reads TGTGCCAGCCGGGTGCGGCTACGCCGGGATGGCTACACCTTC. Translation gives CASRVRLRRDGYTF.